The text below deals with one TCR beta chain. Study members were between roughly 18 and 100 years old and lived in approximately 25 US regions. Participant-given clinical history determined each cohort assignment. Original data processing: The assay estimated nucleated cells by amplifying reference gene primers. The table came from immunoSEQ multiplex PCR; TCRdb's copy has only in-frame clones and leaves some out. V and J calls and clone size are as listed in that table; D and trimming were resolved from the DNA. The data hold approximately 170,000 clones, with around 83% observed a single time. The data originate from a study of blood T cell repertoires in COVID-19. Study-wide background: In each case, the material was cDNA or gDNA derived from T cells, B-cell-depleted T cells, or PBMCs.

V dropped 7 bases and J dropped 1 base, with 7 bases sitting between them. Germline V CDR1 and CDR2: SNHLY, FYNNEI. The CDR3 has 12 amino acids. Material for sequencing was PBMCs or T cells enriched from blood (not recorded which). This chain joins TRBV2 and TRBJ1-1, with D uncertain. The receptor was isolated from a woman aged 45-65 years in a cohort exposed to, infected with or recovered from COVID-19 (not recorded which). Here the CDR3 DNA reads TGTGCCAGCACTACAGAGAACACTGAAGCTTTCTTT. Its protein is CASTTENTEAFF.